Shown below are 5 T cell receptor beta chains from a single sample sequenced in a study of Graves' ophthalmopathy and Graves' hyperthyroidism. Amplification from RNA transcripts yielded the TCR beta CDR3 regions. An opening RT-PCR round employed HTBI primers and preceded a second-round multiplex PCR. TCRdb re-analysed the multiplex PCR reads in MiXCR, keeping a single row per CDR3 protein. The table lists hundreds of thousands of distinct CDR3 sequences, about 24% of them singletons. Sequencing used peripheral blood. The receptors stem from a woman between 18 and 30 years old with stable Graves' hyperthyroidism. Some clones in this sample may be carry-over from other donors' samples.

This clonotype was seen at least ten times. This chain uses TRBV12-3 or TRBV12-4 with TRBJ2-7; 7 bases line up with TRBD1. The CDR3 sequence is 15 residues long. Unmatched junction bases numbered 6, after V lost 2 bases and J lost 2 bases. The CDR3 reads CASSLIGTATYEQYF. The CDR3 DNA reads as TGTGCCAGCAGTTTAATCGGGACAGCAACCTACGAGCAGTACTTC.

The V and J genes are TRBV12-3 or TRBV12-4 and TRBJ2-7; 9 bases agree with TRBD2. Trimming at V came to 0 bases and at J to 6 bases, leaving 0 bases not matched to a gene. CDR3 length: 13 amino acids. The CDR3 coding sequence is TGTGCCAGCAGTTTAGCTAGCGGGGGCGAGCAGTACTTC. Its protein product is CASSLASGGEQYF.

This clonotype was picked up a small number of times. The V and J genes are TRBV12-3 or TRBV12-4 and TRBJ2-2; TRBD2 matches at 11 bases. CDR3 length: 18 amino acids. V dropped 1 base and J dropped 9; count of bases not matched to a gene: 13. For the CDR3, the DNA is TGTGCCAGCAGTTTAGGCTCCCCGACTAGCGGGATATCCTGGGAGCTGTTTTTT. Its translation is CASSLGSPTSGISWELFF.

This clonotype was seen many times. The chain combines TRBV28 with TRBJ2-2; 7 nucleotides align to TRBD2. The CDR3 runs 18 residues. Germline V CDR1 and CDR2: MDHEN, SYDVKM. The trim removed 2 bases at V and 0 bases at J, leaving 9 bases unmatched. The CDR3 here is CASSLVGLAETNTGELFF. CDR3 DNA sequence: TGTGCCAGCAGTTTAGTTGGGCTAGCGGAGACGAACACCGGGGAGCTGTTTTTT.

This clonotype was picked up many times. The chain recombines TRBV12-3 or TRBV12-4 with TRBJ1-3; 9 nucleotides align to TRBD1. V shed 5 bases, J shed 6 bases, and the junction held 2 bases outside the gene matches. This CDR3 is 13 amino acids long. The CDR3 reads CASSGDRANTIYF. The CDR3 DNA sequence: TGTGCCAGCAGTGGGGACAGGGCAAACACCATATATTTT.